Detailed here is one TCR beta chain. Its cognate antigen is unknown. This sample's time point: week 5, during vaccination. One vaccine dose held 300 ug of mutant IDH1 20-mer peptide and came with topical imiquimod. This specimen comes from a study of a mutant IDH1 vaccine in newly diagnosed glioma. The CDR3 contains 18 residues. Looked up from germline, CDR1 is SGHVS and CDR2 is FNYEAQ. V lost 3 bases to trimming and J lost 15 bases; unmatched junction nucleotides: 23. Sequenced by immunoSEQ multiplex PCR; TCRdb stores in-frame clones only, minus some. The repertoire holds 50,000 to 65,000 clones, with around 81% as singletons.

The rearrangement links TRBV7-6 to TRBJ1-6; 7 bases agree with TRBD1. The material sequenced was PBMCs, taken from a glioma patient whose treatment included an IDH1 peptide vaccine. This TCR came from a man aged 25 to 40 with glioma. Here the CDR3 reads CASSLSSWPGTEFRSLHF. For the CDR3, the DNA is TGTGCCAGCAGCTTGTCTTCTTGGCCCGGGACAGAGTTTCGGAGCCTCCACTTT.